Shown below are 9 T cell receptor beta chains from a single sample sequenced in a study of blood T cells in healthy people across ages. Primed by a sample-barcoded 5' primer and a J-beta primer mix, a second PCR proceeded for about 6 to 11 cycles. Each CDR3 protein is one row after TCRdb ran MiXCR on the 5' RACE reads. The table has 1.5 million to 2 million distinct CDR3 sequences, roughly 52% seen once. Sequencing was done on a sample of blood. These receptors all come from a woman aged 40 to 49 in good health.

This clonotype was detected only a few times. The rearrangement uses TRBV4-2 and TRBJ2-7; D is unclear. Germline CDR1 reads LGHNA; CDR2 reads YNFKEQ. Trimming stripped 4 bases from V and 6 bases from J, with 13 bases between. The CDR3 covers 13 residues. In nucleotides, the CDR3 is TGTGCCAGCAGCCCCCGGGCCGCCCGCGAGCAGTACTTC. Translated, it gives CASSPRAAREQYF.

A few counts support this clonotype. The chain employs TRBV6-2 or TRBV6-3 and TRBJ1-2, with TRBD1 matching 7 bases. Germline CDR1 reads MNHEY; CDR2 reads SVGEGT. V lost 6 bases and J lost 0; bases outside the gene matches: 7. The CDR3 sequence is 15 residues long. The CDR3 protein is CASSNTGQANYGYTF. For the CDR3, the DNA is TGTGCCAGCAGCAATACCGGACAGGCTAACTATGGCTACACCTTC.

This clonotype was seen only once. This chain links TRBV11-1 with TRBJ2-1, with D maybe TRBD2 (7 bases). The CDR3 sequence is 14 residues long. Trimming took off 11 bases at V and 1 base at J, with 15 bases between the two ends. The germline gives CDR1 SGHAT, CDR2 FQDESV (reference sequence). In DNA form, the CDR3 reads TGTGCCGGCGGCGGGGGCCCTTCCTACAATGAGCAGTTCTTC. Amino acids: CAGGGGPSYNEQFF.

The J gene is TRBJ2-4, the V gene TRBV6-1; maybe TRBD2 (5 bases). The J call may be incorrect, as the DNA end agrees better with TRBJ2-7. The CDR3 length is 16 residues. Germline assignment: CDR1 MNHNS and CDR2 SASEGT. CDR3 sequence: CASSQDRAPAGYEQYF. DNA of the CDR3: TGTGCCAGCAGTCAAGACCGGGCCCCGGCGGGCTACGAGCAGTACTTC.

This chain connects TRBV27 to TRBJ2-6; D perhaps matches TRBD1 (5 bases). The CDR3 has 15 amino acids. V was trimmed by 6 bases and J by 0 bases, leaving 9 bases between them. The germline V gene has CDR1 MNHEY and CDR2 SMNVEV (reference sequence). CDR3 in amino acids: CASRQARSGANVLTF. The CDR3, as DNA: TGTGCCAGCAGACAGGCCCGCTCTGGGGCCAACGTCCTGACTTTC.

V and J are TRBV27 and TRBJ2-7; D might be TRBD1 (6 bases). This CDR3 comprises 17 residues. V was cut by 6 bases and J by 2 bases, with 23 bases left in between. CDR1 and CDR2 from the germline V gene are MNHEY and SMNVEV (reference sequence). CDR3 sequence reads: CASSFLAGQGQAYEQYF. CDR3 nucleotide sequence: TGTGCCAGCAGCTTCCTTGCCGGGCAGGGACAAGCCTACGAGCAGTACTTC.

V usage is TRBV20-1 and J usage is TRBJ2-7; a possible D gene is TRBD1 (5 bases). The closer fit of TRBJ2-5 to the DNA end suggests the J call may be wrong. The CDR3 is 14 amino acids. CDR1 is DFQATT, CDR2 SNEGSKA, per germline (reference sequence). The CDR3 reads CSARVVAAGETQYF. The CDR3 DNA reads TGCAGTGCTAGAGTCGTAGCCGCAGGGGAGACCCAGTACTTC.

The J gene is TRBJ2-1, the V gene TRBV7-2; 14 bases are shared with TRBD2. The junction had 6 bases not matched to a gene; V was cut back by 5 bases and J by 12 bases. The CDR3 has 14 amino acids. CDR1 is SGHTA, CDR2 FQGNSA, per germline. The CDR3 here is CASSLGTSGGPQFF. CDR3 nucleotides: TGTGCCAGCAGCCTTGGGACTAGCGGGGGTCCGCAGTTCTTC.

For this clonotype: At one end the junction does not follow the germline gene, possibly because of a read error. V gene TRBV28 combines with J gene TRBJ2-7, with D perhaps TRBD2 (6 bases). CDR1 is MDHEN, CDR2 SYDVKM, per germline. The CDR3 sequence is 16 residues long. In nucleotides, the CDR3 is TGTGCCAGCAGTGTATACCCAGGGAGGCGTTCCTACAAGCAGTACTTC. Encoded protein: CASSVYPGRRSYKQYF.